A selection of T cell receptor beta chains follows, all from one sample in a study of T cell responses to AZD1222 COVID-19 vaccine. Measured with immunoSEQ multiplex PCR; TCRdb has only the in-frame clones, and not every one. The table lists around 170,000 clones, approximately 90% of them singletons. Here the sequenced sample was peripheral blood, taken on day 0 of AZD1222 vaccination. The receptors shown here come from an adult in good health. CDR3s include the opening cysteine and the closing phenylalanine or tryptophan. The D gene is left open where the match is weak. Only some rows state a clone size, as once, few, many or a class for expanded clones.

D: TRBD2; V: TRBV9; J: TRBJ2-7; size: .; DNA: TGTGCCAGCAGCCCAACCAGCGGGGCTTCCTACGAGCAGTACTTC; CDR3: CASSPTSGASYEQYF
D: .; V: TRBV5-1; J: TRBJ2-2; size: .; DNA: TGCGCCAGCAGCTTGGCCGGGCCCAACACCGGGGAGCTGTTTTTT; CDR3: CASSLAGPNTGELFF
D: TRBD1; V: TRBV5-1; J: TRBJ1-3; size: .; DNA: TGCGCCAGCAGCGCCGGGACAGTCCCCTCTGGAAACACCATATATTTT; CDR3: CASSAGTVPSGNTIYF
D: .; V: TRBV18; J: TRBJ1-1; size: .; DNA: TGTGCCAGCTCACCACCGTTAGGGGGGGATAGCACTGAAGCTTTCTTT; CDR3: CASSPPLGGDSTEAFF
D: .; V: TRBV2; J: TRBJ1-4; size: .; DNA: TGTGCCAGCAGGAGATTTACCGGGGAGGATAAGCTGTTTTTT; CDR3: CASRRFTGEDKLFF
D: .; V: TRBV28; J: TRBJ1-2; size: .; DNA: TGTGCCAGCAGTCCCGGGATCTATGGCTACACCTTC; CDR3: CASSPGIYGYTF
D: TRBD2; V: TRBV7-9; J: TRBJ2-3; size: .; DNA: TGTGCCAGCAGCTTAGCGCAAGGACTAGCGGGAGGCACAGATACGCAGTATTTT; CDR3: CASSLAQGLAGGTDTQYF
D: TRBD1; V: TRBV6-6; J: TRBJ1-2; size: .; DNA: TGTGCCAGCAGTGACTGGACAGGGGGGGACTATGGCTACACCTTC; CDR3: CASSDWTGGDYGYTF
D: TRBD1; V: TRBV10-3; J: TRBJ1-2; size: once; DNA: TGTGCCATCAGTCCTTCGGGACAGGACTATGGCTACACCTTC; CDR3: CAISPSGQDYGYTF
D: .; V: TRBV7-8; J: TRBJ1-6; size: .; DNA: TGTGCCAGCAGCCCTCTAGGCGCTGCCTATTCACCCCTCCACTTT; CDR3: CASSPLGAAYSPLHF
D: .; V: TRBV18; J: TRBJ1-4; size: .; DNA: TGTGCCAGCTCGCAGAGGACAATCCGGGATGAAAAACTGTTTTTT; CDR3: CASSQRTIRDEKLFF
D: .; V: TRBV29-1; J: TRBJ1-3; size: .; DNA: TGCAGCGTTGATTTCCTCGGAAACACCATATATTTT; CDR3: CSVDFLGNTIYF
D: .; V: TRBV19; J: TRBJ1-2; size: .; DNA: TGTGCCAGTAGTATACAGGGGTTACGCTATGGCTACACCTTC; CDR3: CASSIQGLRYGYTF
D: .; V: TRBV11-3; J: TRBJ1-1; size: .; DNA: TGTGCCAGCAGCTCACCACCACCCCGGGGCCACTTT; CDR3: CASSSPPPRGHF
D: .; V: TRBV25-1; J: TRBJ2-7; size: .; DNA: TGTGCCAGCCGGCGGGGTCACTACGAGCAGTACTTC; CDR3: CASRRGHYEQYF
D: TRBD1; V: TRBV4-2; J: TRBJ1-5; size: .; DNA: TGTGCCAGCAGCCCTGGGACAGGGAACGGGCACAATCAGCCCCAGCATTTT; CDR3: CASSPGTGNGHNQPQHF
D: TRBD2; V: TRBV7-8; J: TRBJ2-2; size: .; DNA: TGTGCCAGCAGCGAAAACCCGGGACTAGCAATTGATACCGGGGAGCTGTTTTTT; CDR3: CASSENPGLAIDTGELFF
D: .; V: TRBV27; J: TRBJ2-7; size: .; DNA: TGTGCCAGCAGTTTATCGAAGCAGGGAAGATTTGGCGAGCAGTACTTC; CDR3: CASSLSKQGRFGEQYF
D: .; V: TRBV5-1; J: TRBJ2-5; size: .; DNA: TGCGCCAGCGGCTCCGGGGGGACAGAGTCCTTGTGGTACTTC; CDR3: CASGSGGTESLWYF
D: .; V: TRBV27; J: TRBJ2-1; size: .; DNA: TGTGCCAGCAGGACCGGGGTCAATGAGCAGTTCTTC; CDR3: CASRTGVNEQFF
D: .; V: TRBV11-2; J: TRBJ2-3; size: .; DNA: TGTGCCAGCAGCTTAGGTGGTAGCGTGGATACGCAGTATTTT; CDR3: CASSLGGSVDTQYF
D: TRBD1; V: TRBV5-1; J: TRBJ1-4; size: .; DNA: TGCGCCAGCAGCTCAGCGACAGGGGCTAATGAAAAACTGTTTTTT; CDR3: CASSSATGANEKLFF
D: .; V: TRBV28; J: TRBJ1-6; size: .; DNA: TGTGCCAGCAGTTTTTCGGGCCCAAGCGGTTCACCCCTCCACTTT; CDR3: CASSFSGPSGSPLHF
D: .; V: TRBV9; J: TRBJ1-1; size: once; DNA: TGTGCCAGCAGCGTAGTTCAGGGGTCTAACACTGAAGCTTTCTTT; CDR3: CASSVVQGSNTEAFF
D: TRBD2; V: TRBV4-2; J: TRBJ2-5; size: .; DNA: TGTGCCAGCAGCCCGATAGCGGGGGGACAAGAGACCCAGTACTTC; CDR3: CASSPIAGGQETQYF
D: .; V: TRBV18; J: TRBJ2-7; size: once; DNA: TGTGCCAGCTCACGGGGCACAGCCTACGAGCAGTACTTC; CDR3: CASSRGTAYEQYF
D: .; V: TRBV19; J: TRBJ2-1; size: .; DNA: TGTGCCAGTAGCCAGGGGGGATTTGAGCAGTTCTTC; CDR3: CASSQGGFEQFF
D: TRBD2; V: TRBV7-9; J: TRBJ2-3; size: .; DNA: TGTGCCAGCAGCCCCCTAGCGGGAGGGCCAGATACGCAGTATTTT; CDR3: CASSPLAGGPDTQYF
D: .; V: TRBV6-5; J: TRBJ1-1; size: once; DNA: TGTGCCAGCAGTTACGGGGATCGAGCTTTCTTT; CDR3: CASSYGDRAFF
D: TRBD1; V: TRBV5-1; J: TRBJ2-3; size: .; DNA: TGCGCCAGCAGCTTGGACCCGGTTGGACAGGGGGCAGATACGCAGTATTTT; CDR3: CASSLDPVGQGADTQYF
D: .; V: TRBV7-9; J: TRBJ2-3; size: once; DNA: TGTGCCAGCAGCTCCTTTACAGATACGCAGTATTTT; CDR3: CASSSFTDTQYF
D: .; V: TRBV6-5; J: TRBJ1-3; size: .; DNA: TGTGCCAGCAGCACTACAGGTGGCTCTGGAAACACCATATATTTT; CDR3: CASSTTGGSGNTIYF
D: .; V: TRBV28; J: TRBJ1-4; size: few; DNA: TGTGCCAGCAGTTTTCTCATGTTAGGGTCCCCTAATGAAAAACTGTTTTTT; CDR3: CASSFLMLGSPNEKLFF
D: .; V: TRBV19; J: TRBJ1-2; size: .; DNA: TGTGCCAGTAGAATGCGGGGGACACCTAACTATGGCTACACCTTC; CDR3: CASRMRGTPNYGYTF
D: .; V: TRBV4-1; J: TRBJ2-7; size: .; DNA: TGCGCCAGCAGCCAAGATTCCCGCGGCTTGGAGCAGTACTTC; CDR3: CASSQDSRGLEQYF
D: .; V: TRBV29-1; J: TRBJ1-6; size: .; DNA: TGCAGCGTTGGGGATAATTCACCCCTCCACTTT; CDR3: CSVGDNSPLHF
D: .; V: TRBV4-1; J: TRBJ2-1; size: .; DNA: TGCGCCAGCAGGAGGGTCCTAGGACAGACTTACAATGAGCAGTTCTTC; CDR3: CASRRVLGQTYNEQFF
D: TRBD1; V: TRBV5-4; J: TRBJ2-1; size: .; DNA: TGTGCCAGCAGAGGACAGGGGTCCTACAATGAGCAGTTCTTC; CDR3: CASRGQGSYNEQFF
D: TRBD2; V: TRBV2; J: TRBJ2-1; size: .; DNA: TGTGCCAGCAGTTCTAGCGGGAGAAGTGGTAGGCCCTACAATGAGCAGTTCTTC; CDR3: CASSSSGRSGRPYNEQFF
D: .; V: TRBV9; J: TRBJ2-7; size: .; DNA: TGTGCCAGCAGCGTCGTAGCCGACTCCTACGAGCAGTACTTC; CDR3: CASSVVADSYEQYF